Presented here are 3 T cell receptor beta chains from one specimen sequenced in a study of technical replicates of blood from four donors. Libraries were prepared by immunoSEQ multiplex PCR; TCRdb keeps only in-frame clonotypes and omits some of them. In the table there are around 69,000 clones, 88% of which are singletons. The source material was PBMCs. Source of these receptors: a human donor in good health. Some clones in this sample may be carry-over from other donors' samples.

This clone was seen a handful of times. The rearrangement links TRBV7-9 to TRBJ2-7; D may be TRBD2 (5 bases). This CDR3 is built from 14 residues. Germline CDR1 is SEHNR and CDR2 is FQNEAQ (reference sequence). Deletions cut 5 bases from V and 2 bases from J, with 13 bases between. CDR3 bases: TGTGCCAGCAGCAGGGAGCGACATCCCTACGAGCAGTACTTC. Amino acid sequence: CASSRERHPYEQYF. Full variable domain (rest looked up from reference TRBV7-9 and TRBJ2-7): DTGVSQNPRHKITKRGQNVTFRCDPISEHNRLYWYRQTLGQGPEFLTYFQNEAQLEKSRLLSDRFSAERPKGSFSTLEIQRTEQGDSAMYLCASSRERHPYEQYFGPGTRLTVT.

CDR3 in DNA: TGCGCCAGCAGCTTGATCTATGGCGGGGAGCAGTACTTC. The encoded protein is CASSLIYGGEQYF. The chain joins TRBV5-1 to TRBJ2-7; tentative D call: TRBD2 (5 bases). Between the trimmed V and J ends, which lost 1 base and 7 bases, there was a span of 12 bases. Germline V CDR1 and CDR2: SGHRS, YFSETQ. The CDR3 loop spans 13 amino acids.

This clone is a singleton in its sample. The chain has TRBV6-4 and TRBJ2-1, with TRBD2 identical over 13 bases. The CDR3 runs 15 residues. The ends lost 6 bases at V and 6 bases at J; junction bases unmatched: 5. CDR1 is MRHNA and CDR2 is SNTAGT in the germline V gene. The CDR3 sequence: CASSGGTSGANEQFF. As DNA, the CDR3 is TGTGCCAGCAGCGGCGGGACTAGCGGGGCCAATGAGCAGTTCTTC.